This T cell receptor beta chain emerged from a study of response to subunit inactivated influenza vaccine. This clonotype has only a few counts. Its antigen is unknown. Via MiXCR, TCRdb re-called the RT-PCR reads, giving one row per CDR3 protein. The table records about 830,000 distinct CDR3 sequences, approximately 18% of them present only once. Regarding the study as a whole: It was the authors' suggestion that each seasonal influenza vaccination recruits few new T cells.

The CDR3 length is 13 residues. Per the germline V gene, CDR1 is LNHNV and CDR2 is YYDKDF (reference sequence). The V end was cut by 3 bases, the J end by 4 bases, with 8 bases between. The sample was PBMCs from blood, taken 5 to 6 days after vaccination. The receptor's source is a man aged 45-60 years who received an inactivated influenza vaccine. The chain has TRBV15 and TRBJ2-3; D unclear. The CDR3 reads CATSRSPSDTQYF. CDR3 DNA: TGTGCCACCAGCAGGTCCCCCTCAGATACGCAGTATTTT.